This T cell receptor (beta chain) was recovered during a study of human T cells and chemical hapten exposure. The sample holds many counts of this clonotype. CDR3 length equals 15 residues. From germline, CDR1 is SGHNT and CDR2 YYREEE (reference sequence). J lost 6 bases, V lost 3 bases, and 7 bases had no gene match. The time point was: pre-sensitization, week 0. The treatment: therapeutic diphenylcyclopropenone sensitization with weekly scalp DPC. Every patch test was put on after a blood sample was taken. Each cDNA molecule in the library carried unique molecular identifiers. TCRdb re-derived calls from the RACE reads in MiXCR, one entry per CDR3 protein. This sample has 300,000 to 450,000 distinct CDR3 sequences; approximately 5.1% occur once, and the top ten carry around 2.6%.

V usage is TRBV5-4 and J usage is TRBJ1-4, with 8 positions matching TRBD1. The TCR comes from a woman aged 45-60 years with alopecia areata. Some clones in this sample may be carry-over from other donors' samples. The material was whole blood, obtained in connection with sensitization to the hapten diphenylcyclopropenone (DPC). The CDR3 DNA sequence: TGTGCCAGCAGCTCTCGGACAGGGCGGGATGAAAAACTGTTTTTT. Translated: CASSSRTGRDEKLFF.